The clone carrying this T cell receptor beta chain was observed a handful of times. Antigen specificity is unknown. Construction of the TCRbeta library involved unique molecular identifiers. TCRdb redid the calling of the PCR reads with MiXCR, one entry per CDR3 protein. The table records hundreds of thousands of distinct CDR3 sequences, around 16% of them present only once. The data stem from a study of T-cell reconstitution after alpha-beta-depleted transplantation in children. CDR1 and CDR2 from the germline V gene are KGHDR and SFDVKD. Losses at the gene ends were 3 bases for V and 7 bases for J; bases not matched to a gene: 5. This CDR3 region has 15 residues. Overall study findings and caveats: About two months after transplant, alpha-beta T cells reportedly came from several hundred expanded graft clones. Newly generated T cells supplied most T-cell counts and diversity one year post-transplant.

The genes are TRBV24-1 and TRBJ2-1, with 10 positions matching TRBD2. This clonotype was obtained from a male patient between 2 and 15 years old who had a stem cell transplant for acute lymphoblastic leukemia, so the T cells may come from the graft donor. Source: PBMCs, mostly from graft donor cells, taken 360 days after TCRalphabeta/CD19-depleted stem cell transplant. The CDR3, as DNA: TGTGCCACCAGTGATGCAGCGGGAGGGCCTAATGAGCAGTTCTTC. Protein sequence: CATSDAAGGPNEQFF.